The clone carrying this TCR beta chain was recorded once. This record comes from a study of glioma-infiltrating T cells. The iRepertoire nested amplicon-rescue multiplex PCR amplified TCR alpha and beta CDR3s from RNA. A single record per CDR3 protein comes from TCRdb applying MiXCR to the multiplex PCR reads. The sample lists some 110,000 distinct CDR3 sequences; more than 20% were seen once. Trimming cost V 10 bases and J 3 bases; bases outside gene matches: 15. This CDR3 contains 16 residues. The germline CDR1 and CDR2 sequences are MDHEN and SYDVKM. Sequencing was performed on glioma tissue, nonneoplastic brain tissue, or PBMCs (not recorded which). The chain is built from TRBV28 and TRBJ2-1, with 7 bases lining up with TRBD1. The sequence came from a human donor with low-grade glioma or glioblastoma, undergoing nonglioma brain surgery, or in good health (not recorded which). The CDR3 nucleotides read TGTGCCATCGAGGAATATACAGGGGCTCGCTACAATGAGCAGTTCTTC. Its protein is CAIEEYTGARYNEQFF.